These T cell receptor beta chains were read from a single sample in a study of shared clonotypes between healthy human individuals. Method: immunoSEQ multiplex PCR; TCRdb's copy keeps in-frame clones and lacks some. The repertoire holds some 1,100,000 clones, with more than 75% as singletons. Sequencing used memory CD4+ T cells from PBMCs. These receptors were taken from a man aged 18 to 29 in good health. Some clones in this sample may be carry-over from other donors' samples. Each CDR3 is given with its conserved first and last residue. Each record gives: clone size, D gene, J gene, V gene, CDR3 protein, CDR3 DNA. D genes are given only for firm matches. Size values are once, few and many counts, or a class for expanded clones, and some rows have none.

>NA|TRBD1|TRBJ2-4|TRBV6-6
CASSYLSGTGQNIQYF
TGTGCCAGCAGTTATCTATCCGGGACAGGTCAAAACATTCAGTACTTC
>NA|NA|TRBJ2-4|TRBV28
CASSLGGYSFQYF
TGTGCCAGCAGTTTGGGCGGGTACAGCTTTCAGTACTTC
>NA|NA|TRBJ2-1|TRBV9
CASSSSVGSYNEQFF
TGTGCCAGCAGCTCTAGCGTGGGCTCCTACAATGAGCAGTTCTTC
>few|NA|TRBJ1-5|TRBV28
CASIEGGAVSQPQHF
TGTGCCAGCATCGAAGGGGGGGCGGTTAGTCAGCCCCAGCATTTT
>many|NA|TRBJ1-1|TRBV5-4
CASSRGGNTEAFF
TGTGCCAGCAGTCGAGGGGGGAACACTGAAGCTTTCTTT
>NA|TRBD1|TRBJ2-7|TRBV5-8
CASSFPGQGALRHF
TGTGCCAGCAGTTTCCCGGGACAGGGGGCCCTCCGGCACTTC
>NA|NA|TRBJ1-1|TRBV15
CATSGMGGRGFF
TGTGCCACCAGCGGAATGGGGGGACGGGGTTTCTTT
>NA|NA|TRBJ2-2|TRBV7-3
CASSSHPVGAAGELFF
TGTGCCAGCAGCTCCCACCCGGTGGGGGCGGCCGGGGAGCTGTTTTTT
>NA|TRBD2|TRBJ2-7|TRBV7-2
CASSPGLAGEQYF
TGTGCCAGCAGCCCGGGACTAGCGGGAGAGCAGTACTTC
>NA|TRBD1|TRBJ2-5|TRBV7-8
CASSWGTGQETQYF
TGTGCCAGCAGCTGGGGGACAGGGCAAGAGACCCAGTACTTC